This paragraph covers one T cell receptor beta chain sequence. Its specificity is not known. This sample was included in a study of OX40 agonist ivuxolimab in advanced cancers. Regarding the study as a whole: Expanded clones tended on average to be more numerous among CD8+ T cells than CD4+. Compared with others, partial responders at 0.1-3.0 mg/kg displayed clonal expansion among the lowest.

Germline CDR1 MDHEN, CDR2 SYDVKM. V was trimmed by 7 bases and J by 4 bases, leaving 13 bases between them. The CDR3 length is 13 residues. TCRdb's copy holds only in-frame clones and misses some; the assay was immunoSEQ multiplex PCR. The data contain more than 95,000 clones, 85% to 95% of them seen just once; the ten biggest clones take up under 0.85%. Sequenced here: CD4+ or CD8+ T cells sorted from blood, sampled in a trial of the OX40 agonist ivuxolimab. The TCR sequence derives from an adult with an advanced solid tumor such as melanoma, head and neck, liver or kidney cancer. V usage is TRBV28 and J usage is TRBJ1-2; D gene unclear. The CDR3 nucleotides are TGTGCCAGCACAGAGGGAAACAGCTATGGCTACACCTTC. Translation: CASTEGNSYGYTF.